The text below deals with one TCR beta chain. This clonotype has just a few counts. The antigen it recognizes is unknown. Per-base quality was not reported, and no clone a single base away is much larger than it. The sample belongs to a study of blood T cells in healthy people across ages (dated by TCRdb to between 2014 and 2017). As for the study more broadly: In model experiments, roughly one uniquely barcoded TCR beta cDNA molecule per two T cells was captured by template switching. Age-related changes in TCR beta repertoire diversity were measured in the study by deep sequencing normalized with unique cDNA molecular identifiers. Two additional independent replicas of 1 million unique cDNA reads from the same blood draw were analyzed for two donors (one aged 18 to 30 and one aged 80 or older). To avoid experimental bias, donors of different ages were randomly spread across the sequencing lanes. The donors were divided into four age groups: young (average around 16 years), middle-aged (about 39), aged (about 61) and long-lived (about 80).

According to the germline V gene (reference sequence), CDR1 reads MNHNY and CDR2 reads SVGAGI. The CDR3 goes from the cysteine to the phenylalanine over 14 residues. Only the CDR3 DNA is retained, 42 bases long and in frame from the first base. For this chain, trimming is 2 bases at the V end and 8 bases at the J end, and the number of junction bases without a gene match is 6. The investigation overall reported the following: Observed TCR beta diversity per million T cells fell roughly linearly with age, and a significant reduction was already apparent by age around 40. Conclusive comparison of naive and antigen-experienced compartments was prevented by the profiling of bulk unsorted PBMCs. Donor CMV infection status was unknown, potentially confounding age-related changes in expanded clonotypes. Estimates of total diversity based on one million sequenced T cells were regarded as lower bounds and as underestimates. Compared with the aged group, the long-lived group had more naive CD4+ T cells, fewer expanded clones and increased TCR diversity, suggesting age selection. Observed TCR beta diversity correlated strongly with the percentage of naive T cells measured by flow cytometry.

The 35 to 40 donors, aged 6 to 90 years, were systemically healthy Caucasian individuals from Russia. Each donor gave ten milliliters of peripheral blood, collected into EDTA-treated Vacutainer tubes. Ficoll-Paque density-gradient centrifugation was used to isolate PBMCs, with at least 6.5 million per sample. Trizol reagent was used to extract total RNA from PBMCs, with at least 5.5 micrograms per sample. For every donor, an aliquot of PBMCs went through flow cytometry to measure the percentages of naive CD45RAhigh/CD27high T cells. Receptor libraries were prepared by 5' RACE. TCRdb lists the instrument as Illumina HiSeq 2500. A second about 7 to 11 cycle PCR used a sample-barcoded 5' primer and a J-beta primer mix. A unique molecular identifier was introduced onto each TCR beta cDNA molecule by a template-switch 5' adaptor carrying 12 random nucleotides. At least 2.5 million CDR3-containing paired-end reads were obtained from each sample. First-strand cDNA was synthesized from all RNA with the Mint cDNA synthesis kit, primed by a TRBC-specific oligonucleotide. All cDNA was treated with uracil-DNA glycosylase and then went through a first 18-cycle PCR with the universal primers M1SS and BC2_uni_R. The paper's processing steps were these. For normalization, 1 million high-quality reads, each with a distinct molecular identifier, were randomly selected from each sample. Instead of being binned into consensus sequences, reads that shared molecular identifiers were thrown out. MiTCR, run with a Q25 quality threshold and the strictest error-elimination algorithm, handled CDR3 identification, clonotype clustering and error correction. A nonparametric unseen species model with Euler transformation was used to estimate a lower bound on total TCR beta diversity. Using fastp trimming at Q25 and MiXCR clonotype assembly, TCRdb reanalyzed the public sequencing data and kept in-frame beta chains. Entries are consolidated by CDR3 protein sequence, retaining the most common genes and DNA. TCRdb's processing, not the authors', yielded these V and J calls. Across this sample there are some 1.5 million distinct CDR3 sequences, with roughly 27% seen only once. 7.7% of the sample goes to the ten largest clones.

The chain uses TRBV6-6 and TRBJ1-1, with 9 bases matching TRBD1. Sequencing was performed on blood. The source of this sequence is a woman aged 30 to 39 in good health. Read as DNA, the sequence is TGTGCCAGCAGTTACCCGGACAGGGGTCGGGAAGCTTTCTTT. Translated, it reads CASSYPDRGREAFF.